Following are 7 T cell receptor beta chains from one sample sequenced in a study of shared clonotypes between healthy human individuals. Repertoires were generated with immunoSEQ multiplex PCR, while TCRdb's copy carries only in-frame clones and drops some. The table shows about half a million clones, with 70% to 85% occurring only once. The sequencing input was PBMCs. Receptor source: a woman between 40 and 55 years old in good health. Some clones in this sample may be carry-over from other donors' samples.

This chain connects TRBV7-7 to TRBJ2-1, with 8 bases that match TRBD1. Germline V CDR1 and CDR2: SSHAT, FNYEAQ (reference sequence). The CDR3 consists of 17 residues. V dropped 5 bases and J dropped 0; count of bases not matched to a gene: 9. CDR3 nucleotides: TGTGCCAGCAGCCCCAGGACAGGGACAAGCTCCTACAATGAGCAGTTCTTC. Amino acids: CASSPRTGTSSYNEQFF.

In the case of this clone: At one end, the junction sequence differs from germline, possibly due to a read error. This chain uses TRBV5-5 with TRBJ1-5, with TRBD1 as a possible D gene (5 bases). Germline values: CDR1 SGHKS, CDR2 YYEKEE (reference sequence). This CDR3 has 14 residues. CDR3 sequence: CASSLGVGNQPQHF. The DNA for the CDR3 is TGTGCCAGCAGTTTGGGGGTGGGCAATCAGCCCCAGCATTTT.

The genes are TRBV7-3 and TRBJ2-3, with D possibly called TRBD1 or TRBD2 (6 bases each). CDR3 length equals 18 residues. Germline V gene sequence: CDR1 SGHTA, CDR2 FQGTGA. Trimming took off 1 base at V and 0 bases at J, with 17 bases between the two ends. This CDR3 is CASSLIGDGGGSTDTQYF. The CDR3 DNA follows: TGTGCCAGCAGCTTAATAGGGGACGGGGGCGGTAGCACAGATACGCAGTATTTT.

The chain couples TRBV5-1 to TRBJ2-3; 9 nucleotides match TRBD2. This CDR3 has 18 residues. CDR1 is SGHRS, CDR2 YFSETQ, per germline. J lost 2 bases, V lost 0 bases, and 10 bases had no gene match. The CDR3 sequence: CASSLGLAGLVSTDTQYF. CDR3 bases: TGCGCCAGCAGCTTGGGTCTAGCGGGATTGGTTTCCACAGATACGCAGTATTTT.

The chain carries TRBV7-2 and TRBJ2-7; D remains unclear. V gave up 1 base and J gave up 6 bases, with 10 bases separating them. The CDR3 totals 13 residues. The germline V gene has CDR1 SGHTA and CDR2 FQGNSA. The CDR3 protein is CASSLVGETEQYF. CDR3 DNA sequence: TGTGCCAGCAGCTTAGTGGGCGAGACCGAGCAGTACTTC.

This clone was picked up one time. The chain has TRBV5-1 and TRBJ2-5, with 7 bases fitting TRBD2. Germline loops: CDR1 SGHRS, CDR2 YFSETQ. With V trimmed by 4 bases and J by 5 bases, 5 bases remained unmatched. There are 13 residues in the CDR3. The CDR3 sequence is CASSAGVWETQYF. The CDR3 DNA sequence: TGCGCCAGCAGCGCGGGGGTTTGGGAGACCCAGTACTTC. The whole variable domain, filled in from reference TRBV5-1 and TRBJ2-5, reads KAGVTQTPRYLIKTRGQQVTLSCSPISGHRSVSWYQQTPGQGLQFLFEYFSETQRNKGNFPGRFSGRQFSNSRSEMNVSTLELGDSALYLCASSAGVWETQYFGPGTRLLVL.

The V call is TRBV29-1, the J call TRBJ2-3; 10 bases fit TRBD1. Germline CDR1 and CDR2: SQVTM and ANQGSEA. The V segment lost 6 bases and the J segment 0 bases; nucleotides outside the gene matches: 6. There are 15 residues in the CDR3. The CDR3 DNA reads TGCAGCGTGGCGGGGACAGGGGTTAGCACAGATACGCAGTATTTT. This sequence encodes CSVAGTGVSTDTQYF.